This TCR beta chain was documented in a study of siplizumab effects on memory and regulatory T cells. Whole-study results and caveats: Sequences below about 10^-5 frequency were poorly captured, limiting mapping of alloreactive clones. Apparently more diverse than memory cells, naive T cells also seemed major alloresponse contributors.

In regard to this clone: Its antigen is unidentified.

Approximately 100,000 TCR templates were assayed per sample. The method was immunoSEQ multiplex PCR; TCRdb's version includes in-frame clones alone and lacks a portion of them. The data show some 110,000 clones, approximately 94% seen once. The TCR sequence derives from a human donor in good health. Source material: CD4+ T cells sorted from blood.

The CDR3: CASSTRRTGGTDTQYF. The CDR3 nucleotides are TGCGCCAGCAGCACCCGGCGGACAGGGGGGACAGATACGCAGTATTTT. This rearrangement joins TRBV5-1 to TRBJ2-3; TRBD1 matches at 10 bases. V was clipped by 4 bases and J by 3 bases; unmatched bases: 8. Germline loops: CDR1 SGHRS, CDR2 YFSETQ. CDR3 size: 16 residues. The variable domain in full, with the rest retrieved from reference TRBV5-1 and TRBJ2-3, is KAGVTQTPRYLIKTRGQQVTLSCSPISGHRSVSWYQQTPGQGLQFLFEYFSETQRNKGNFPGRFSGRQFSNSRSEMNVSTLELGDSALYLCASSTRRTGGTDTQYFGPGTRLTVL.